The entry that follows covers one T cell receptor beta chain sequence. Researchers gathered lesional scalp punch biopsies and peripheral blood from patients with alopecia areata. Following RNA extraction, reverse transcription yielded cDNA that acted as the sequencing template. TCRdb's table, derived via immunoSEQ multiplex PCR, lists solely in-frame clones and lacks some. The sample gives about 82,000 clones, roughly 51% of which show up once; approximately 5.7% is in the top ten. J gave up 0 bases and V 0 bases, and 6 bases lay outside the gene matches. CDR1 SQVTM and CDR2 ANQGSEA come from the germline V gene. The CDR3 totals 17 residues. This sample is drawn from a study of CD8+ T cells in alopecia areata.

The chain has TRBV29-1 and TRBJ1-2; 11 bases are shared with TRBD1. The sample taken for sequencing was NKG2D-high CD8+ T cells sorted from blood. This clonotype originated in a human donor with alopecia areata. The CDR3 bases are TGCAGCGTTGAAGAGCCTGGACAGGGGGCGCCTAACTATGGCTACACCTTC. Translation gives CSVEEPGQGAPNYGYTF.